Below, 10 T cell receptor beta chains from the same sample are listed, as sequenced in a study of T cell responses to AZD1222 COVID-19 vaccine. Data came from immunoSEQ multiplex PCR; TCRdb stores just in-frame clones and leaves some out. The sample carries around 120,000 clones, roughly 90% recorded once. Source: peripheral blood, taken on day 0 of AZD1222 vaccination. The receptors come from an adult in good health.

The rearrangement uses TRBV27 and TRBJ1-2; 9 bases agree with TRBD1. Trimming cost V 2 bases and J 7 bases; bases outside gene matches: 8. The CDR3 loop spans 15 amino acids. From germline, CDR1 is MNHEY and CDR2 SMNVEV (reference sequence). The CDR3, as DNA: TGTGCCAGCAGTTTAAAGGCACAGGGGGCGCCTGGCTACACCTTC. Its translation is CASSLKAQGAPGYTF.

V and J are TRBV28 and TRBJ1-2; a possible D gene is TRBD1 (5 bases). Deletions cut 7 bases from V and 4 bases from J, with 13 bases between. Germline V lookup: CDR1 MDHEN, CDR2 SYDVKM. CDR3 length: 13 residues. The CDR3 sequence is CASTPGGSYGYTF. CDR3 sequence (DNA): TGTGCCAGCACCCCCGGGGGATCCTATGGCTACACCTTC.

The chain employs TRBV7-2 and TRBJ2-3; perhaps D is TRBD1 or TRBD2 (6 bases each). From germline, CDR1 is SGHTA and CDR2 FQGNSA. This CDR3 has 17 amino acids. The V gene lost 3 bases and the J gene lost 4 bases, with 20 bases spanning the gap. DNA for the CDR3: TGTGCCAGCAGCTTTCTTCCCCGAGGGGGGCGTGCAGATACGCAGTATTTT. It is translated as CASSFLPRGGRADTQYF.

This chain joins TRBV11-2 and TRBJ2-3; D is unresolved. Germline loops: CDR1 SGHAT, CDR2 FQNNGV. Trimming pared 0 bases from V and 4 bases from J, leaving 20 bases between. The CDR3 spans 18 residues. The CDR3 bases are TGTGCCAGCAGCTTAGAACTTAGGGTAGCTTCGCTGGCAGATACGCAGTATTTT. Encoded protein: CASSLELRVASLADTQYF.

V and J are TRBV10-3 and TRBJ2-1, with D uncertain. Trimming stripped 3 bases from V and 4 bases from J, with 4 bases between. Per germline, CDR1 ENHRY and CDR2 SYGVKD. The CDR3 runs to 12 residues. The CDR3 spells CAISDDYNEQFF. The CDR3 coding sequence is TGTGCCATCAGTGACGATTACAATGAGCAGTTCTTC.

The gene calls are TRBV11-2 and TRBJ1-2, with a weak D call TRBD1 (5 bases). Germline CDR1 SGHAT, CDR2 FQNNGV. V was cut by 5 bases and J by 5 bases, with 27 bases left in between. CDR3 length: 18 residues. The CDR3 DNA sequence: TGTGCCAGCAGCAACTTATCCCCCCTCCCAGGGTACTTATATGGCTACACCTTC. The encoded protein is CASSNLSPLPGYLYGYTF.

The V gene is TRBV12-5, the J gene TRBJ2-1; D is tentatively TRBD1 or TRBD2 (5 bases each). Germline loops: CDR1 LGHNT, CDR2 FRNRAP. CDR3 length: 16 amino acids. V was pared by 3 bases and J by 1 base, with 13 bases between. The CDR3 nucleotides are TGTGCTAGTGGTTTAGGGGTGGGGGATTCCTACAATGAGCAGTTCTTC. This sequence encodes CASGLGVGDSYNEQFF.

This clone was counted a single time. The rearrangement uses TRBV28 and TRBJ1-2; D not resolved. The V end was cut by 5 bases, the J end by 5 bases, with 15 bases between. The CDR3 loop spans 14 amino acids. CDR1 is MDHEN and CDR2 is SYDVKM in the germline V gene. The CDR3 protein is CASSLAPEPYGYTF. As DNA, the CDR3 is TGTGCCAGCAGTCTTGCACCAGAACCTTATGGCTACACCTTC.

The chain joins TRBV7-9 to TRBJ2-7; D is undetermined. Trimming left V 3 bases short and J 1 base short, with 13 bases between. Germline CDR1 and CDR2: SEHNR and FQNEAQ (reference sequence). There are 15 residues in the CDR3. The CDR3 loop reads CASSFISADSYEQYF. In DNA, the CDR3 is TGTGCCAGCAGCTTCATATCCGCAGATTCCTACGAGCAGTACTTC.

This sequence joins TRBV4-3 and TRBJ1-5; D unclear. V shed 0 bases and J shed 6 bases, with 12 bases lying between them. This CDR3 region has 15 residues. The germline gives CDR1 LGHNA, CDR2 YSLEER. CDR3 sequence (DNA): TGCGCCAGCAGCCAAGATTTGGGAGGGAGTCAGCCCCAGCATTTT. This sequence encodes CASSQDLGGSQPQHF.